The 4 T cell receptor beta chains below all came from one sample that was sequenced in a study of blood T cells in healthy people across ages (dated by TCRdb to about 2015). Libraries were prepared through 5' RACE. Sequencing took place on an Illumina HiSeq 2500. A second PCR of about 7 to 12 cycles was run with a J-beta primer mix and a sample-barcoded 5' primer. TCRdb handled the public reads itself, with Q25 trimming in fastp and clone calling in MiXCR, and kept productive beta chains. Rows merge per CDR3 protein into single entries with the most common DNA and genes. Here the sample has hundreds of thousands of distinct CDR3 sequences; 49% occur a single time. The top ten clones comprise about a third of the sample. The specimen was blood. The receptors come from an older woman in good health.

The chain joins TRBV5-1 to TRBJ2-2; 9 positions match TRBD1. This CDR3 comprises 17 residues. The trim removed 2 bases at V and 3 bases at J, leaving 8 bases unmatched. CDR1 is SGHRS, CDR2 YFSETQ, per germline. CDR3 nucleotides: TGCGCCAGCAGCTTCAAACAGGGGGCGAGGGACACCGGGGAGCTGTTTTTT. This codes for CASSFKQGARDTGELFF.

V usage is TRBV6-2 or TRBV6-3 and J usage is TRBJ2-5, with 9 bases identical to TRBD1. The germline CDR1 and CDR2 sequences are MNHEY and SVGEGT. The length of the CDR3 is 15 residues. The ends lost 0 bases at V and 1 base at J; junction bases unmatched: 0. The CDR3, as DNA: TGTGCCAGCAGTTACTCGGGACAGGGCCAAGAGACCCAGTACTTC. It codes for CASSYSGQGQETQYF.

This clonotype has only a few counts. The V and J genes are TRBV7-9 and TRBJ2-7; possibly TRBD1 or TRBD2 for D (5 bases each). Germline V CDR1 and CDR2: SEHNR, FQNEAQ (reference sequence). The CDR3 sequence is 14 residues long. V lost 6 bases, J lost 1 base, and 13 bases lay in between. DNA for the CDR3: TGTGCCAGCAGTGACCTGGGGGTGTCCTACGAGCAGTACTTC. This encodes CASSDLGVSYEQYF.

On this clonotype itself: A much more abundant neighbour one base away suggests this may be a read error. The chain carries TRBV4-3 and TRBJ2-5, with 7 bases fitting TRBD1. Germline V gives CDR1 LGHNA, CDR2 YSLEER. The ends lost 4 bases at V and 11 bases at J; junction bases unmatched: 19. The CDR3 loop spans 16 amino acids. The CDR3 sequence: CASSLRTGSRYNEQYF. CDR3 bases: TGCGCCAGCAGCCTTCGGACAGGATCCCGCTACAATGAGCAGTACTTC.